The 28 T cell receptor beta chains given below trace back to one sample, sequenced in a study of Ad26.COV2.S vaccination and SARS-CoV-2 variants. Treatment described: 15 to 20 received Ad26.COV2.S at low or high dose, single or two shots; about 5 received placebo; per-sample allocation not given. Sample collection was performed on day 63 after the first vaccine or placebo injection. Sequencing was performed with immunoSEQ multiplex PCR; in TCRdb, only in-frame clones are kept and a portion is missing. This sample has more than 300,000 clones, with 86% found just once. The sequencing used peripheral blood, collected in a trial of Ad26.COV2.S vaccine versus placebo. These receptor sequences come from a person between 18 and 65 years old who received the Ad26.COV2.S COVID-19 vaccine or a placebo.

V gene TRBV11-3 combines with J gene TRBJ1-5; D gene ambiguous. CDR1 SGHNT and CDR2 YENEEA come from the germline V gene. This CDR3 has 15 amino acids. V lost 3 bases and J lost 0, with 9 bases in between. The CDR3 region is CASSFLEYSNQPQHF. The CDR3 nucleotides are TGTGCCAGCAGCTTTCTAGAGTATAGCAATCAGCCCCAGCATTTT.

The chain recombines TRBV4-3 with TRBJ2-5; 7 bases are shared with TRBD1. V was clipped by 4 bases and J by 3 bases; unmatched bases: 8. The CDR3 spans 15 residues. Germline CDR1 and CDR2: LGHNA and YSLEER. This CDR3 reads CASSPQTGKEETQYF. The CDR3, as DNA: TGCGCCAGCAGCCCTCAGACAGGGAAGGAAGAGACCCAGTACTTC.

The rearrangement links TRBV15 to TRBJ1-4; D call uncertain. The ends were cut back, 5 bases at V and 3 bases at J, with 25 bases in the middle. CDR1 is LNHNV and CDR2 is YYDKDF in the germline V gene (reference sequence). The CDR3 sequence is 19 residues long. The CDR3 protein is CATSGRSRGHEVSNEKLFF. The CDR3 nucleotides read TGTGCCACCAGCGGACGGTCGCGTGGCCATGAAGTGTCTAATGAAAAACTGTTTTTT.

This chain links TRBV5-1 with TRBJ2-3, with a weak D call TRBD2 (6 bases). The CDR3 covers 15 residues. Trimming stripped 5 bases from V and 0 bases from J, with 13 bases between. Germline V CDR1 and CDR2: SGHRS, YFSETQ. CDR3 DNA: TGCGCCAGCAGAAATGGGGGACTTAGCACAGATACGCAGTATTTT. This sequence encodes CASRNGGLSTDTQYF.

The chain uses TRBV11-2 and TRBJ1-1; D remains unclear. In germline, CDR1 is SGHAT, CDR2 FQNNGV. The CDR3 extends over 13 amino acids. Trimming left V 10 bases short and J 0 bases short, with 12 bases between. The chain's CDR3 is CATRSGMNTEAFF. In nucleotides, the CDR3 is TGTGCCACCAGGTCGGGAATGAACACTGAAGCTTTCTTT. Full variable domain (outside the CDR3, taken from reference TRBV11-2 and TRBJ1-1): EAGVAQSPRYKIIEKRQSVAFWCNPISGHATLYWYQQILGQGPKLLIQFQNNGVVDDSQLPKDRFSAERLKGVDSTLKIQPAKLEDSAVYLCATRSGMNTEAFFGQGTRLTVV.

For the CDR3, the DNA is TGTGCCTGGTCTTCTCTGGGGGGCCAGGGGCAGTTCTTC. Its translation: CAWSSLGGQGQFF. The genes are TRBV30 and TRBJ2-1; tentatively, D is TRBD1 or TRBD2 (6 bases each). Trimming pared 5 bases from V and 12 bases from J, leaving 20 bases between. Germline CDR1 and CDR2: GTSNPN and SVGIG (reference sequence). The length of the CDR3 is 13 residues.

V and J are TRBV7-2 and TRBJ1-1; TRBD1 agrees at 7 bases. Germline CDR1 SGHTA, CDR2 FQGNSA. The CDR3 totals 14 residues. Germline trimming cut 5 bases from V and 3 bases from J; bases unmatched to any gene: 6. CDR3 nucleotide sequence: TGTGCCAGCAGCACTCGGACAGGAGACACTGAAGCTTTCTTT. Translated: CASSTRTGDTEAFF.

The V call is TRBV5-1, the J call TRBJ2-7; TRBD2 might be the D (6 bases). With 4 bases removed from V and 2 bases from J, the gap between germline ends came to 13 bases. Germline V gene lookup returns CDR1 SGHRS and CDR2 YFSETQ. This CDR3 is built from 14 residues. The CDR3 nucleotides read TGCGCCAGCAGCCGGGACTCGGGGGCCTACGAGCAGTACTTC. Its translation: CASSRDSGAYEQYF.

J is TRBJ1-2 and V is TRBV30, with a possible D match to TRBD1 (6 bases). This CDR3 has 14 amino acids. The V end lost 1 base, the J end lost 8 bases, and 17 bases lay between the germline ends. Germline CDR1 GTSNPN, CDR2 SVGIG (reference sequence). This CDR3 is CAWSARRGGPGYTF. In DNA form, the CDR3 reads TGTGCCTGGAGTGCCAGGCGAGGGGGGCCAGGCTACACCTTC. Full variable domain (remainder filled in from reference TRBV30 and TRBJ1-2): SQTIHQWPATLVQPVGSPLSLECTVEGTSNPNLYWYRQAAGRGLQLLFYSVGIGQISSEVPQNLSASRPQDRQFILSSKKLLLSDSGFYLCAWSARRGGPGYTFGSGTRLTVV.

J is TRBJ2-7 and V is TRBV27; no reliable D call. This CDR3 is built from 13 residues. With 6 bases removed from V and 5 bases from J, the gap between germline ends came to 14 bases. The germline V gene encodes CDR1 MNHEY and CDR2 SMNVEV (reference sequence). The CDR3 nucleotides are TGTGCCAGCAGCCACCGTAAAAGCCACGAGCAGTACTTC. Encoded protein: CASSHRKSHEQYF.

This clone appeared a single time. The V gene is TRBV3-1 (or the pseudogene TRBV3-2), the J gene TRBJ2-5; 12 bases line up with TRBD2. The ends lost 0 bases at V and 3 bases at J; junction bases unmatched: 2. Germline loops: CDR1 LGHDT, CDR2 YNNKEL (reference sequence). The length of the CDR3 is 16 residues. The CDR3 nucleotides read TGTGCCAGCAGCCAAGAGGCTAGCGGGGGGGAAGAGACCCAGTACTTC. It is translated as CASSQEASGGEETQYF.

This chain uses TRBV12-3 or TRBV12-4 with TRBJ1-5; no clear D. V lost 2 bases and J lost 6, with 8 bases in between. The CDR3 consists of 13 residues. CDR3 DNA sequence: TGTGCCAGCAGTTTAATGGAGGGTCAGCCCCAGCATTTT. Amino acid sequence: CASSLMEGQPQHF.

The gene calls are TRBV7-6 and TRBJ2-1; TRBD1 aligns across 7 bases. The trim removed 3 bases at V and 9 bases at J, leaving 8 bases unmatched. The CDR3 consists of 14 residues. The germline CDR1 and CDR2 sequences are SGHVS and FNYEAQ. In DNA form, the CDR3 reads TGTGCCAGCAGCTTGGAGACAGGGTTCGGTGAGCAGTTCTTC. Residues: CASSLETGFGEQFF.

The rearrangement uses TRBV11-3 and TRBJ2-5; D is possibly TRBD2 (5 bases). CDR3 length equals 14 residues. Trimming cost V 2 bases and J 5 bases, with 12 bases left between them. The V gene's germline CDR1 is SGHNT and CDR2 YENEEA. CDR3 bases: TGTGCCAGCAGCTTATACGGAGAGCGGGAGACCCAGTACTTC. This sequence encodes CASSLYGERETQYF.

Remarks on this clone: The sample contains more than one DNA sequence encoding this CDR3. The rearrangement joins TRBV7-3 to TRBJ2-3, with D possibly matching TRBD2 (6 bases). CDR1 and CDR2 (germline): SGHTA, FQGTGA. This CDR3 comprises 15 residues. The ends were cut back, 1 base at V and 3 bases at J, with 11 bases in the middle. The chain's CDR3 is CASSLNPRGTDTQYF. CDR3 DNA: TGTGCCAGCAGCTTAAACCCGCGGGGAACAGATACGCAGTATTTT.

V is TRBV7-2 and J is TRBJ1-2; 8 bases line up with TRBD1. The CDR3 runs 13 residues. CDR1 SGHTA and CDR2 FQGNSA come from the germline V gene. The V segment lost 3 bases and the J segment 8 bases; nucleotides outside the gene matches: 5. In DNA form, the CDR3 reads TGTGCCAGCAGCTTTGGACAGGGTCTCGGCTACACCTTC. Protein product: CASSFGQGLGYTF.

The chain combines TRBV19 with TRBJ1-6, with a weak D call TRBD1 (6 bases). Germline loops: CDR1 LNHDA, CDR2 SQIVND (reference sequence). CDR3 length: 16 amino acids. Between the trimmed V and J ends, which lost 7 bases and 9 bases, there was a span of 22 bases. In nucleotides, the CDR3 is TGTGCCAGTACGGGACAAAAGGGAACTCGGGGTTCACCCCTCCACTTT. This translates into CASTGQKGTRGSPLHF.

The gene calls are TRBV10-1 and TRBJ2-1, with 8 positions matching TRBD1. Germline CDR1 WNHNN, CDR2 SYGVQD (reference sequence). There are 14 residues in the CDR3. V shed 3 bases, J shed 8 bases, and the junction held 6 bases outside the gene matches. DNA for the CDR3: TGCGCCAGCAGTGATTCAGGGGGCTTGGATGAGCAGTTCTTC. Its translation is CASSDSGGLDEQFF.

The chain employs TRBV10-2 and TRBJ2-4; D is ambiguous. V was pared by 8 bases and J by 7 bases, with 18 bases between. The germline gives CDR1 WSHSY, CDR2 SAAADI. The CDR3 consists of 14 residues. CDR3 bases: TGCGCCAGCCGGGCCGTGGGTGGGTTGAACATTCAGTACTTC. This codes for CASRAVGGLNIQYF.

V is TRBV14 and J is TRBJ2-2; D ambiguous. V lost 1 base to trimming and J lost 3 bases, with 12 bases between them. The CDR3 has 16 residues. The germline V gene has CDR1 SGHDN and CDR2 FVKESK. CDR3 region: CASSQVGGRYTGELFF. For the CDR3, the DNA is TGTGCCAGCAGCCAAGTTGGTGGACGGTACACCGGGGAGCTGTTTTTT. Filled out from reference TRBV14 and TRBJ2-2, the complete variable domain reads EAGVTQFPSHSVIEKGQTVTLRCDPISGHDNLYWYRRVMGKEIKFLLHFVKESKQDESGMPNNRFLAERTGGTYSTLKVQPAELEDSGVYFCASSQVGGRYTGELFFGEGSRLTVL.

For the CDR3, the DNA is TGCGCCAGCAGCCCCGTTTACGCAGGGGATTATGGCTACACCTTC. It yields the protein CASSPVYAGDYGYTF. The chain combines TRBV4-3 with TRBJ1-2; tentatively, D is TRBD1 (6 bases). V was cut by 4 bases and J by 5 bases, with 17 bases left in between. This CDR3 has 15 residues. Germline CDR1 and CDR2: LGHNA and YSLEER.

This clone came up a few times. The chain links TRBV2 to TRBJ1-4; D gene unclear. Germline lookup yields CDR1 SNHLY and CDR2 FYNNEI. This CDR3 region has 13 residues. V gave up 5 bases and J gave up 4 bases, with 8 bases separating them. This CDR3 reads CASSRPNNEKLFF. The CDR3 DNA reads as TGTGCCAGCAGTCGACCGAATAATGAAAAACTGTTTTTT.

This sequence joins TRBV20-1 and TRBJ1-2, with no clear D. The germline V gene has CDR1 DFQATT and CDR2 SNEGSKA (reference sequence). The CDR3 has 13 residues. Trimming removed 3 bases from V and 6 bases from J, with 14 bases in between. CDR3 DNA: TGCAGTGCTAGTTCACACCTGGGAAATGGCTACACCTTC. Encoded protein: CSASSHLGNGYTF.

The rearrangement links TRBV19 to TRBJ2-5, with TRBD2 matching over 10 bases. The CDR3 is made up of 13 amino acids. The J segment lost 9 bases and the V segment lost 8 bases, leaving 9 bases of the junction unmatched. Germline values: CDR1 LNHDA, CDR2 SQIVND (reference sequence). Here the CDR3 DNA reads TGTGCCAGTGGTACTAGCGGGGCCCCGGCCCAGTACTTC. This translates into CASGTSGAPAQYF. Complete variable domain (other parts from reference TRBV19 and TRBJ2-5): DGGITQSPKYLFRKEGQNVTLSCEQNLNHDAMYWYRQDPGQGLRLIYYSQIVNDFQKGDIAEGYSVSREKKESFPLTVTSAQKNPTAFYLCASGTSGAPAQYFGPGTRLLVL.

This rearrangement joins TRBV5-6 to TRBJ1-4; D unclear. The CDR3 contains 14 residues. Germline loops: CDR1 SGHDT, CDR2 YYEEEE. Deletions cut 3 bases from V and 1 base from J, with 7 bases between. The CDR3: CASSSGLTNEKLFF. The CDR3 nucleotides are TGTGCCAGCAGCTCGGGTTTAACTAATGAAAAACTGTTTTTT.

The rearrangement links TRBV30 to TRBJ1-2; 8 bases line up with TRBD1. Germline V gene lookup returns CDR1 GTSNPN and CDR2 SVGIG (reference sequence). After removal of 3 bases from V and 4 bases from J, the junction contained 7 bases not matched to a gene. The CDR3 consists of 14 residues. CDR3 bases: TGTGCCTGGAGATCAAGCGGGACAGGCTATGGCTACACCTTC. This translates into CAWRSSGTGYGYTF.

The V call is TRBV5-6, the J call TRBJ2-3; 11 nucleotides line up with TRBD2. The CDR3 consists of 16 residues. The germline V gene encodes CDR1 SGHDT and CDR2 YYEEEE. With V trimmed by 4 bases and J by 0 bases, 4 bases remained unmatched. The CDR3 here is CASSAGTSGSTDTQYF. CDR3 nucleotide sequence: TGTGCCAGCAGCGCTGGGACTAGCGGAAGCACAGATACGCAGTATTTT.

This rearrangement joins TRBV19 to TRBJ1-1; D is uncertain. CDR1 is LNHDA and CDR2 is SQIVND in the germline V gene (reference sequence). V lost 3 bases and J 0 bases, leaving 8 bases between the germline ends. This CDR3 has 14 residues. DNA of the CDR3: TGTGCCAGTAGTATCTCCATTATGAACACTGAAGCTTTCTTT. Translating gives CASSISIMNTEAFF.